The 23 T cell receptor beta chains below come from one sample, sequenced in a study of long-term antiretroviral therapy in people with HIV. Researchers report immunoSEQ v3.0 was run at survey level. Sequencing used immunoSEQ multiplex PCR; TCRdb keeps in-frame clones, though not all of them. The sample yields roughly 38,000 clones, approximately 85% seen once. The source was unsorted PBMCs, collected 0.3 years after starting antiretroviral therapy. These TCRs come from a man aged 18 to 35 with HIV.

V usage is TRBV27 and J usage is TRBJ2-1; 7 nucleotides line up with TRBD1. Germline CDR1 reads MNHEY; CDR2 reads SMNVEV (reference sequence). V gave up 6 bases and J gave up 0 bases; unmatched junction bases: 5. The CDR3 runs 15 residues. In DNA form, the CDR3 reads TGTGCCAGCAGGGACGGACAGGACTCCTACAATGAGCAGTTCTTC. Residues: CASRDGQDSYNEQFF.

V and J are TRBV19 and TRBJ2-1, with 8 bases fitting TRBD1. Trimming at V came to 3 bases and at J to 9 bases, leaving 4 bases not matched to a gene. In germline, CDR1 is LNHDA, CDR2 SQIVND (reference sequence). The CDR3 covers 13 residues. CDR3 amino acids: CASSIQGAGEQFF. The CDR3 nucleotides are TGTGCCAGTAGTATCCAGGGGGCAGGTGAGCAGTTCTTC.

This clone has a single count. The V call is TRBV4-1, the J call TRBJ1-2; TRBD1 matches at 7 bases. This CDR3 has 16 residues. The germline V gene has CDR1 MGHRA and CDR2 YSYEKL. V gave up 0 bases and J gave up 3 bases; unmatched junction bases: 7. The CDR3 loop is CASSQDMTGRDYGYTF. For the CDR3, the DNA is TGCGCCAGCAGCCAAGATATGACAGGGCGTGACTATGGCTACACCTTC.

This chain joins TRBV18 and TRBJ1-5; D may be TRBD1 (6 bases). This CDR3 contains 13 residues. Germline V gene sequence: CDR1 KGHSH, CDR2 LQKENI. Trimming pared 3 bases from V and 8 bases from J, leaving 11 bases between. For the CDR3, the DNA is TGTGCCAGCTCACCGCAGGGGTGGGAGCCCCAGCATTTT. Translated: CASSPQGWEPQHF.

The chain carries TRBV4-3 and TRBJ2-3; 12 bases agree with TRBD1. CDR3 length: 18 amino acids. Germline V gene sequence: CDR1 LGHNA, CDR2 YSLEER. J was trimmed by 5 bases and V by 0 bases; bases with no gene match: 9. DNA of the CDR3: TGCGCCAGCAGCCAAGATATGACCGGGACAGGGGGCAGAGATACGCAGTATTTT. Translating gives CASSQDMTGTGGRDTQYF.

This clone was found a few times. V gene TRBV2 combines with J gene TRBJ2-3; 9 bases align to TRBD2. CDR3 size: 16 residues. V gave up 4 bases and J gave up 2 bases; unmatched junction bases: 7. Per germline, CDR1 SNHLY and CDR2 FYNNEI. CDR3 nucleotide sequence: TGTGCCAGCAGTGCTTTAGCGGGGGCCCTCACAGATACGCAGTATTTT. Protein product: CASSALAGALTDTQYF.

The rearrangement links TRBV7-6 to TRBJ2-7; D might be TRBD1 or TRBD2, each matching 5 bases. The V end was cut by 4 bases, the J end by 4 bases, with 17 bases between. The CDR3 spans 15 residues. CDR1 is SGHVS, CDR2 FNYEAQ, per germline. Here the CDR3 reads CASSSYRDGIYEQYF. Here the CDR3 DNA reads TGTGCCAGCAGCTCTTACCGGGACGGGATTTACGAGCAGTACTTC.

This clone was observed a few times. V and J are TRBV30 and TRBJ1-6; D uncertain. The germline V gene encodes CDR1 GTSNPN and CDR2 SVGIG (reference sequence). Trimming cost V 2 bases and J 8 bases, with 22 bases left between them. The CDR3 runs 17 residues. CDR3 sequence (DNA): TGTGCCTGGAGTCCTACTGGCAGGCGCCCTGGAGATTCACCCCTCCACTTT. Protein: CAWSPTGRRPGDSPLHF. The full variable domain, completed using reference TRBV30 and TRBJ1-6, is SQTIHQWPATLVQPVGSPLSLECTVEGTSNPNLYWYRQAAGRGLQLLFYSVGIGQISSEVPQNLSASRPQDRQFILSSKKLLLSDSGFYLCAWSPTGRRPGDSPLHFGNGTRLTVT.

CDR3 sequence: CASETTSNTGELFF. CDR3 sequence (DNA): TGTGCCAGTGAGACAACCTCTAACACCGGGGAGCTGTTTTTT. This chain joins TRBV19 and TRBJ2-2; D gene uncertain. Germline CDR1 LNHDA, CDR2 SQIVND (reference sequence). The CDR3 has 14 residues. Trimming stripped 8 bases from V and 2 bases from J, with 12 bases between.

V and J are TRBV7-3 and TRBJ1-1; D possibly corresponds to TRBD1 (5 bases). V shed 5 bases and J shed 2 bases, with 9 bases lying between them. The CDR3 has 13 residues. Germline values: CDR1 SGHTA, CDR2 FQGTGA. The CDR3 reads CASSLGHNTEAFF. In DNA form, the CDR3 reads TGTGCCAGCAGCCTCGGACACAACACTGAAGCTTTCTTT.

This chain links TRBV18 with TRBJ2-5; 8 nucleotides align to TRBD1. V lost 3 bases, J lost 2 bases, and 5 bases stayed unmatched. CDR1 KGHSH and CDR2 LQKENI come from the germline V gene. CDR3 length equals 15 residues. The chain's CDR3 is CASSPLRGPQETQYF. CDR3 sequence (DNA): TGTGCCAGCTCACCCCTCAGGGGGCCACAAGAGACCCAGTACTTC. Filled out from reference TRBV18 and TRBJ2-5, the complete variable domain reads NAGVMQNPRHLVRRRGQEARLRCSPMKGHSHVYWYRQLPEEGLKFMVYLQKENIIDESGMPKERFSAEFPKEGPSILRIQQVVRGDSAAYFCASSPLRGPQETQYFGPGTRLLVL.

The chain links TRBV6-1 to TRBJ1-3, with unresolved D. Between the trimmed V and J ends, which lost 2 bases and 0 bases, there was a span of 5 bases. CDR1 and CDR2 from the germline V gene are MNHNS and SASEGT. The CDR3 has 14 residues. CDR3: CASSERGSGNTIYF. The CDR3 DNA follows: TGTGCCAGCAGTGAACGGGGCTCTGGAAACACCATATATTTT.

The J gene is TRBJ2-4, the V gene TRBV28; 8 bases match TRBD1. This CDR3 is 13 amino acids long. V trimming: 5 bases; J trimming: 6 bases; junction bases outside the gene matches: 3. Germline CDR1 MDHEN, CDR2 SYDVKM. CDR3 sequence: CASSRTGINIQYF. DNA of the CDR3: TGTGCCAGCAGTCGGACAGGGATAAACATTCAGTACTTC.

The V call is TRBV5-8, the J call TRBJ2-3, with 9 positions matching TRBD1. The trim removed 4 bases at V and 2 bases at J, leaving 8 bases unmatched. CDR3 length: 16 residues. Germline CDR1 SGHTS, CDR2 YDEGEE. This CDR3 is CASSTWTGDFTDTQYF. CDR3 DNA: TGTGCCAGCAGCACCTGGACAGGGGATTTCACAGATACGCAGTATTTT.

This clone was observed a handful of times. This chain uses TRBV7-9 with TRBJ2-1; D is unresolved. From germline, CDR1 is SEHNR and CDR2 FQNEAQ (reference sequence). The CDR3 spans 11 residues. V shed 3 bases and J shed 8 bases, with 5 bases lying between them. The CDR3 nucleotides read TGTGCCAGCAGCTTTAGTTATGAGCAGTTCTTC. Its translation is CASSFSYEQFF. The complete variable domain, with remaining parts taken from reference TRBV7-9 and TRBJ2-1, reads DTGVSQNPRHKITKRGQNVTFRCDPISEHNRLYWYRQTLGQGPEFLTYFQNEAQLEKSRLLSDRFSAERPKGSFSTLEIQRTEQGDSAMYLCASSFSYEQFFGPGTRLTVL.

The chain couples TRBV2 to TRBJ2-2, with D maybe TRBD2 (5 bases). With 8 bases removed from V and 2 bases from J, the gap between germline ends came to 18 bases. CDR1 and CDR2 from the germline V gene are SNHLY and FYNNEI. CDR3 length: 16 residues. CDR3 DNA sequence: TGTGCCAGCCAGGTTGAGGGAAACTTTAACACCGGGGAGCTGTTTTTT. Residues: CASQVEGNFNTGELFF.

The chain carries TRBV18 and TRBJ1-3; the D is unclear. The CDR3 has 17 amino acids. V lost 7 bases and J 1 base, leaving 20 bases between the germline ends. Germline V gives CDR1 KGHSH, CDR2 LQKENI. The CDR3 nucleotides are TGTGCCAGCTTCACGCCGAAGGACGCCTGGTCTGGAAACACCATATATTTT. Translated: CASFTPKDAWSGNTIYF. The complete variable domain, with remaining parts taken from reference TRBV18 and TRBJ1-3, reads NAGVMQNPRHLVRRRGQEARLRCSPMKGHSHVYWYRQLPEEGLKFMVYLQKENIIDESGMPKERFSAEFPKEGPSILRIQQVVRGDSAAYFCASFTPKDAWSGNTIYFGEGSWLTVV.

This clone occurred once. The chain has TRBV2 and TRBJ2-3, with TRBD2 matching over 10 bases. The CDR3 extends over 17 amino acids. The J segment lost 3 bases and the V segment lost 2 bases, leaving 8 bases of the junction unmatched. CDR1 and CDR2 from the germline V gene are SNHLY and FYNNEI. CDR3 protein: CASSEMASGRGTDTQYF. CDR3 DNA sequence: TGTGCCAGCAGTGAAATGGCTAGCGGGAGAGGGACAGATACGCAGTATTTT.

This clone was observed a handful of times. The CDR3 protein is CARGWTSGGHSSYEQYF. The CDR3 DNA reads as TGCGCCAGAGGGTGGACTAGCGGGGGGCATAGCTCCTACGAGCAGTACTTC. The genes are TRBV5-1 and TRBJ2-7; TRBD2 matches 14 bases. The V segment lost 8 bases and the J segment 0 bases; nucleotides outside the gene matches: 10. The CDR3 is 17 amino acids. Germline-derived CDR1 and CDR2 are SGHRS and YFSETQ.

The chain recombines TRBV29-1 with TRBJ2-2; perhaps TRBD2 as D (5 bases). Germline V lookup: CDR1 SQVTM, CDR2 ANQGSEA. Between the trimmed V and J ends, which lost 6 bases and 3 bases, there was a span of 14 bases. This CDR3 has 14 amino acids. The CDR3 DNA sequence: TGCAGCGTCGCCTGGACTCGATACACCGGGGAGCTGTTTTTT. It translates to CSVAWTRYTGELFF.

The chain joins TRBV14 to TRBJ2-3; 12 bases line up with TRBD2. The trim removed 0 bases at V and 3 bases at J, leaving 7 bases unmatched. Germline V CDR1 and CDR2: SGHDN, FVKESK. CDR3 length: 18 amino acids. CDR3 bases: TGTGCCAGCAGCCAAGATGAATGGGGACTAGCGGGTACAGATACGCAGTATTTT. It specifies CASSQDEWGLAGTDTQYF.

The chain joins TRBV10-3 to TRBJ2-3, with 7 bases aligning to TRBD1. V trimming: 7 bases; J trimming: 2 bases; junction bases outside the gene matches: 6. The CDR3 is 14 residues long. In germline, CDR1 is ENHRY, CDR2 SYGVKD. The CDR3 coding sequence is TGTGCCATCATGGGGGACAGCCACACAGATACGCAGTATTTT. It yields the protein CAIMGDSHTDTQYF.

This chain uses TRBV6-1 with TRBJ1-2; possibly TRBD1 for D (5 bases). V was pared by 8 bases and J by 6 bases, with 13 bases between. The CDR3 is 12 amino acids. CDR1 is MNHNS, CDR2 SASEGT, per germline. In nucleotides, the CDR3 is TGTGCCAGCCCAAGTGGGGGGAATGGCTACACCTTC. It encodes CASPSGGNGYTF.